The TCR beta chain under discussion was sequenced for a study of OX40 agonist ivuxolimab in advanced cancers. Study-level information: Ivuxolimab, an agonist antibody against OX40 (CD134), was given to patients. Among those enrolled, mean age was roughly 62 years (range about 20 to 79) and approximately 80% were male. Points from the study as a whole: In the 0.1 to 3.0 mg/kg range, CD4+ and CD8+ blood T cells had expanded clonally by week 6. There were, on average, more expanded clones in CD8+ T cells than in CD4+.

CDR3 length equals 13 residues. Germline V CDR1 and CDR2: SGHNT, YYREEE (reference sequence). The V end was cut by 7 bases, the J end by 4 bases, with 14 bases between. Generated by immunoSEQ multiplex PCR, the TCRdb table keeps only in-frame clones and is missing some. Among roughly 66,000 clones listed, 83% were seen once. A word on this clone: Its antigen is unknown.

The specimen comprised CD4+ or CD8+ T cells sorted from blood, sampled in a trial of the OX40 agonist ivuxolimab. This TCR was recovered from an adult with an advanced solid tumor such as melanoma, head and neck, liver or kidney cancer. The gene calls are TRBV5-4 and TRBJ1-1, with a possible D match to TRBD1 (6 bases). The DNA of the CDR3 is TGTGCCAGCTTTGTATTAGGGGGCACTGAAGCTTTCTTT. Translating it yields CASFVLGGTEAFF.